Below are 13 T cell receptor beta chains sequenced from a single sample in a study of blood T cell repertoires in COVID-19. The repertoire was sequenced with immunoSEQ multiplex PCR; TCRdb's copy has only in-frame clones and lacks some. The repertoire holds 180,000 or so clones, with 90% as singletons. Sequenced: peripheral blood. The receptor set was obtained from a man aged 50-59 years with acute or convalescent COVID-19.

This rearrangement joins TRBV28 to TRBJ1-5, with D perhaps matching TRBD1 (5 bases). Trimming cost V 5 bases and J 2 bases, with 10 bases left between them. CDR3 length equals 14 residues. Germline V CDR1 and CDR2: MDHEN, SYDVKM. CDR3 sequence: CASSLGGGNQPQHF. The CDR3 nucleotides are TGTGCCAGCAGTCTGGGGGGGGGCAATCAGCCCCAGCATTTT. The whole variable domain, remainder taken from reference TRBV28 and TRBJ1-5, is DVKVTQSSRYLVKRTGEKVFLECVQDMDHENMFWYRQDPGLGLRLIYFSYDVKMKEKGDIPEGYSVSREKKERFSLILESASTNQTSMYLCASSLGGGNQPQHFGDGTRLSIL.

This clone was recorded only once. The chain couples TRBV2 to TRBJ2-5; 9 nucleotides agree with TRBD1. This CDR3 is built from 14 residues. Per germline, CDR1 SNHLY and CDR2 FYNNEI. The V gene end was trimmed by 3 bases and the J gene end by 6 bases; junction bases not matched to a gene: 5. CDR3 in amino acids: CASSDGQGSQTQYF. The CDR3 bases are TGTGCCAGCAGTGACGGACAGGGGTCCCAGACCCAGTACTTC.

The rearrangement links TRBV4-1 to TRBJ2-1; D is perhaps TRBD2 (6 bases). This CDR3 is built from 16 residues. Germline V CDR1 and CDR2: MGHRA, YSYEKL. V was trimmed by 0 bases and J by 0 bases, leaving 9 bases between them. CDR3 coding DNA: TGCGCCAGCAGCCAAGATGCGACTAGCTCCTACAATGAGCAGTTCTTC. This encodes CASSQDATSSYNEQFF.

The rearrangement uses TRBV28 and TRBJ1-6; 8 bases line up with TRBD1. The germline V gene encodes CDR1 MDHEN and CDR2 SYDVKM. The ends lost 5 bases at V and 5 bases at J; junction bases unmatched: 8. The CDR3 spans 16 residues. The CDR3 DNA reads TGTGCCAGCAGTATCCGAGGACAGGGAAATAATTCACCCCTCCACTTT. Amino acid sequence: CASSIRGQGNNSPLHF.

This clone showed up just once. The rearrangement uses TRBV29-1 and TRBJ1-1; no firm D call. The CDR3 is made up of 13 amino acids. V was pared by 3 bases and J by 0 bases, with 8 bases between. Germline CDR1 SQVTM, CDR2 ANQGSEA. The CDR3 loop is CSVEEALNTEAFF. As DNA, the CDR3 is TGCAGCGTTGAGGAGGCGTTGAACACTGAAGCTTTCTTT.

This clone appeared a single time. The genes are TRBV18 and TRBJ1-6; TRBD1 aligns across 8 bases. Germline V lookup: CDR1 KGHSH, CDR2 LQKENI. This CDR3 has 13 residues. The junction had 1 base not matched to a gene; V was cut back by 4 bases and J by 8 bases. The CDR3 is CASSQTGDSPLHF. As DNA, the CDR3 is TGTGCCAGCTCACAGACAGGGGATTCACCCCTCCACTTT.

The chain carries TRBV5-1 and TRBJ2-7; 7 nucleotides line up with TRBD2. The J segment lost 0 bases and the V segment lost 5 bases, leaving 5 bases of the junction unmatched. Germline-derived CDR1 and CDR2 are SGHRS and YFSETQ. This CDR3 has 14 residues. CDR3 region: CASRPGLSSYEQYV. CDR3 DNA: TGCGCCAGCAGGCCGGGACTAAGCTCCTACGAGCAGTACGTC.

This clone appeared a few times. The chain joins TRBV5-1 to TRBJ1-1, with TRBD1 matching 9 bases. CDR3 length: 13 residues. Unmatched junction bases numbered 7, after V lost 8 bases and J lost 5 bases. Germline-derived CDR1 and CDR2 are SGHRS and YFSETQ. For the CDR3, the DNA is TGCGCCAGTACGGACAGGGGACGGACTGAAGCTTTCTTT. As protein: CASTDRGRTEAFF.

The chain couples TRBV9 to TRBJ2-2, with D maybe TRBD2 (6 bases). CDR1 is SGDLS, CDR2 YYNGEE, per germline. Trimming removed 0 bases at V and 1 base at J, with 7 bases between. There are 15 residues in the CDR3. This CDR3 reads CASSVAGVNTGELFF. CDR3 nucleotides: TGTGCCAGCAGCGTAGCGGGAGTGAACACCGGGGAGCTGTTTTTT.

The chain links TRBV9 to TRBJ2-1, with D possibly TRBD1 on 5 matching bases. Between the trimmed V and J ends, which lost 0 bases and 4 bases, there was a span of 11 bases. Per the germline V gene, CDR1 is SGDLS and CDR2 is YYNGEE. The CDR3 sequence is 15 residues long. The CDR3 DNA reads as TGTGCCAGCAGCGTAGATTGGACAAATTACAATGAGCAGTTCTTC. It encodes CASSVDWTNYNEQFF.

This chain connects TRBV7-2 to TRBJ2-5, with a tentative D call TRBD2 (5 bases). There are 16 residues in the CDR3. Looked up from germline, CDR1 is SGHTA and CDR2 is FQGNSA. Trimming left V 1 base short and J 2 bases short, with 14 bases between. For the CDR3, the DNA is TGTGCCAGCAGCTTAGTTGCAGGTTGGACTCAAGAGACCCAGTACTTC. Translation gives CASSLVAGWTQETQYF.

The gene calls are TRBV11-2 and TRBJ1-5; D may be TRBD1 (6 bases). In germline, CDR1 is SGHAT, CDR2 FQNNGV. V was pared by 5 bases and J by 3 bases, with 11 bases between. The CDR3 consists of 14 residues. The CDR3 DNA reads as TGTGCCAGCAGCGTTCAGGGGCACAATCAGCCCCAGCATTTT. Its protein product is CASSVQGHNQPQHF.

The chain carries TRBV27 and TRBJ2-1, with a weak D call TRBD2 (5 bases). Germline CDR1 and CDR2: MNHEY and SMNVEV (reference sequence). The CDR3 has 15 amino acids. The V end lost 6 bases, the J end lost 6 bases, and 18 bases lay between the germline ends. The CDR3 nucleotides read TGTGCCAGCAGCCCCGGTCTAGCTTTACGCAATGAGCAGTTCTTC. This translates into CASSPGLALRNEQFF.